This T cell receptor (beta chain) is drawn from a study of identical twins. Study-wide points: Analyses of zero insertions could be partly confounded by invariant MAIT and iNKT cells. There was more out-of-frame TCR alpha sharing in monozygotic twins than models estimated. Twin-shared out-of-frame alpha sequences were enriched for low generation probability.

With respect to this clonotype: What it binds is not known.

Looked up from germline, CDR1 is MNHEY and CDR2 is SMNVEV (reference sequence). This CDR3 spans 13 amino acids. After removal of 5 bases from V and 12 bases from J, the junction contained 13 bases not matched to a gene. TCRdb re-derived calls from the 5' RACE reads in MiXCR, one entry per CDR3 protein. The top ten hold about 0.48% of the sample, which has 450,000 to 600,000 distinct CDR3 sequences, around 22% seen once. The same specimen was also included in a second study, on yellow fever vaccine responses in identical twins.

V and J are TRBV27 and TRBJ2-7; 7 bases are shared with TRBD1. This clonotype was obtained from a woman younger than 35 in good health. Material for sequencing was CD4+ T cells sorted from blood. The CDR3 bases are TGTGCCAGCAGTGCCTGGGACAGCCCTTTCTGGTACGTC. Translation gives CASSAWDSPFWYV.